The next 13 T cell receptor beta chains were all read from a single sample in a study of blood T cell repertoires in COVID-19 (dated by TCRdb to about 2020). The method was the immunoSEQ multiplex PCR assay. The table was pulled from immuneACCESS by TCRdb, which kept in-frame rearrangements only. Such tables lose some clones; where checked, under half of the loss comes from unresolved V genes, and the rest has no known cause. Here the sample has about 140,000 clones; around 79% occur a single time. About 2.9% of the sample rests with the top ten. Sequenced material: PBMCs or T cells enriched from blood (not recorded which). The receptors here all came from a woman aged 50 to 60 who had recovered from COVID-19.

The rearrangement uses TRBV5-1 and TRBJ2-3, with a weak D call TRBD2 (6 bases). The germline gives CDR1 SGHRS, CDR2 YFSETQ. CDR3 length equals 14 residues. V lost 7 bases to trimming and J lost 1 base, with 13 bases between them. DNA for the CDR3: TGCGCCAGCTCCGGGGGTGCCCGCACAGATACGCAGTATTTT. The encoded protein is CASSGGARTDTQYF.

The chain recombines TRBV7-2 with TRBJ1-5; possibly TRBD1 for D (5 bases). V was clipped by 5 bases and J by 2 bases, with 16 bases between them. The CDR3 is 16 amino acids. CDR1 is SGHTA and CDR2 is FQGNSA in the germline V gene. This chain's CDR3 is CASSRGPWGGNQPQHF. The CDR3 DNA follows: TGTGCCAGCAGCCGCGGACCGTGGGGCGGCAATCAGCCCCAGCATTTT. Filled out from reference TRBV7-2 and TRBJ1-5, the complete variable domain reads GAGVSQSPSNKVTEKGKDVELRCDPISGHTALYWYRQSLGQGLEFLIYFQGNSAPDKSGLPSDRFSAERTGGSVSTLTIQRTQQEDSAVYLCASSRGPWGGNQPQHFGDGTRLSIL.

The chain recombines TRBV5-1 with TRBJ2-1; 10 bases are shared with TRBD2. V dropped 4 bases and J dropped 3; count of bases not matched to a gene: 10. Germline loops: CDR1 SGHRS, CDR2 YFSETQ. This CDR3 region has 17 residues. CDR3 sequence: CASSRLGAGGGYNEQFF. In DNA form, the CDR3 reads TGCGCCAGCAGCCGCCTCGGAGCGGGAGGGGGCTACAATGAGCAGTTCTTC.

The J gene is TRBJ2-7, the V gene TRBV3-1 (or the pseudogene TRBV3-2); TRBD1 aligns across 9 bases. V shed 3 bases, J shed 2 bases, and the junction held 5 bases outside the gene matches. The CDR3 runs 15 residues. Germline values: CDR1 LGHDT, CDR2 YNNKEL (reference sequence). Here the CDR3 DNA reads TGTGCCAGCAGCCACCTGACAGGGGGTGCCTACGAGCAGTACTTC. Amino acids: CASSHLTGGAYEQYF.

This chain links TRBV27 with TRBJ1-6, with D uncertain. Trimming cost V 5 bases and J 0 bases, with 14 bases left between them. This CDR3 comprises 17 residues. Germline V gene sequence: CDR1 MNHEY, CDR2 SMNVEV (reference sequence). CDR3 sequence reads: CASSPTGISSYNSPLHF. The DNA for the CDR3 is TGTGCCAGCAGTCCAACGGGTATCAGCTCCTATAATTCACCCCTCCACTTT.

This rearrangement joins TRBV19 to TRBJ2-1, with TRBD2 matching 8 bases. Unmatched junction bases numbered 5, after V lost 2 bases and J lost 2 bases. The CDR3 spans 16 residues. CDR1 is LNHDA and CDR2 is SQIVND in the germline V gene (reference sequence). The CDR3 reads CASSISAGAPYNEQFF. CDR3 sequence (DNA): TGTGCCAGTAGTATATCAGCGGGGGCCCCCTACAATGAGCAGTTCTTC.

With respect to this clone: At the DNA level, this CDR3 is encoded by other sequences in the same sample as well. The DNA of the CDR3 is TGTGCCAGCAGCTTGGGCCAGGGCTCCTACAATGAGCAGTTCTTC. It encodes CASSLGQGSYNEQFF. The gene calls are TRBV5-4 and TRBJ2-1, with D maybe TRBD1 (5 bases). Germline values: CDR1 SGHNT, CDR2 YYREEE (reference sequence). V lost 0 bases, J lost 0 bases, and 7 bases lay in between. The CDR3 loop spans 15 amino acids.

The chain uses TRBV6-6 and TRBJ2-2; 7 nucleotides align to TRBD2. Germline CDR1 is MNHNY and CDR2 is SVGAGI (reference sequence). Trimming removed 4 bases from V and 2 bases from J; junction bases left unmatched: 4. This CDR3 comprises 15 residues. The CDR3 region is CASSWGGSNTGELFF. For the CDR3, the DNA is TGTGCCAGCAGTTGGGGGGGGAGTAACACCGGGGAGCTGTTTTTT.

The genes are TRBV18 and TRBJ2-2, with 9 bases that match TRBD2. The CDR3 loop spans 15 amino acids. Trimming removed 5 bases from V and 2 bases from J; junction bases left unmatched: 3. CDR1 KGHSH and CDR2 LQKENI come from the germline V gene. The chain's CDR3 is CASSSAGGNTGELFF. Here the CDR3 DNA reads TGTGCCAGCTCATCAGCGGGAGGTAACACCGGGGAGCTGTTTTTT.

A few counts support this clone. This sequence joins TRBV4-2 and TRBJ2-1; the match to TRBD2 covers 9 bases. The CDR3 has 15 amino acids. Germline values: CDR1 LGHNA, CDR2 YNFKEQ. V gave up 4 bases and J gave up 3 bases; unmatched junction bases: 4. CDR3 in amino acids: CASSPAGGRYNEQFF. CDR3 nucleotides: TGTGCCAGCAGCCCAGCGGGAGGCCGCTACAATGAGCAGTTCTTC.

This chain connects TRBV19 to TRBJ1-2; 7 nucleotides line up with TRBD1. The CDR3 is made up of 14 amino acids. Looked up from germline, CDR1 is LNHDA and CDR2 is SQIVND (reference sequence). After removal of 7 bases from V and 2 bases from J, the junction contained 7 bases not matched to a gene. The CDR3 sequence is CASTPQGTNYGYTF. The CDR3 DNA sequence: TGTGCCAGTACTCCACAGGGGACAAACTATGGCTACACCTTC.

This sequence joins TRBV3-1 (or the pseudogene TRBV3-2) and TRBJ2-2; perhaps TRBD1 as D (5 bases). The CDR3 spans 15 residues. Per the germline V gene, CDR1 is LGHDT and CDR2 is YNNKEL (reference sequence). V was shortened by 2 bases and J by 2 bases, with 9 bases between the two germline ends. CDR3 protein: CASSQPRENTGELFF. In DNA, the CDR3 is TGTGCCAGCAGCCAACCCAGGGAAAACACCGGGGAGCTGTTTTTT.

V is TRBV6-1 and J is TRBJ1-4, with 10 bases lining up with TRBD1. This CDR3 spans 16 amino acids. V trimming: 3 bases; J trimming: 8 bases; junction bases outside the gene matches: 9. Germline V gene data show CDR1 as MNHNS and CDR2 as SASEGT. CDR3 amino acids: CASSDRTGGSGEKLFF. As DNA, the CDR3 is TGTGCCAGCAGTGACAGGACAGGGGGGTCAGGCGAAAAACTGTTTTTT.